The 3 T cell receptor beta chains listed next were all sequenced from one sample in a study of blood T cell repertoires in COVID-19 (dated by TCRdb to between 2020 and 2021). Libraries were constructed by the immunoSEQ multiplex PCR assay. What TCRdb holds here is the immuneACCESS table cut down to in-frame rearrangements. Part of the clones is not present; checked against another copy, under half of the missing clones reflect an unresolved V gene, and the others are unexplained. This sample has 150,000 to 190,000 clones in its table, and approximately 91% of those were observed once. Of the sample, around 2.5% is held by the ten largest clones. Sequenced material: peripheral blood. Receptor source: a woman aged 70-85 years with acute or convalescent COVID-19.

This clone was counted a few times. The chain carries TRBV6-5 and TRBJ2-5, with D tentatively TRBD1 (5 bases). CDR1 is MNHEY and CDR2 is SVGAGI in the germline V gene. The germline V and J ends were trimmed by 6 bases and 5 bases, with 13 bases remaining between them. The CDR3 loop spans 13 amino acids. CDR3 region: CASRLTVKETQYF. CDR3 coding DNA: TGTGCCAGCAGGCTGACAGTAAAGGAGACCCAGTACTTC.

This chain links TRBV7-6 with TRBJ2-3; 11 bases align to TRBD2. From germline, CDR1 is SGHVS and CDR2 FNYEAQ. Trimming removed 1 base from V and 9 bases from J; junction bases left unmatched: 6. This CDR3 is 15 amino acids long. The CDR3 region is CASSLDPSGGRTQYF. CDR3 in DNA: TGTGCCAGCAGCTTAGACCCTAGCGGGGGGAGGACGCAGTATTTT.

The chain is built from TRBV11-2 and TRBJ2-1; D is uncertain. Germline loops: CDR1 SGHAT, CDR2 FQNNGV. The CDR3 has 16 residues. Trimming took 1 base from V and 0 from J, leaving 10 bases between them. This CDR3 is CASSLAGVSSYNEQFF. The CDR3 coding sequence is TGTGCCAGCAGCTTAGCAGGCGTGAGCTCCTACAATGAGCAGTTCTTC.